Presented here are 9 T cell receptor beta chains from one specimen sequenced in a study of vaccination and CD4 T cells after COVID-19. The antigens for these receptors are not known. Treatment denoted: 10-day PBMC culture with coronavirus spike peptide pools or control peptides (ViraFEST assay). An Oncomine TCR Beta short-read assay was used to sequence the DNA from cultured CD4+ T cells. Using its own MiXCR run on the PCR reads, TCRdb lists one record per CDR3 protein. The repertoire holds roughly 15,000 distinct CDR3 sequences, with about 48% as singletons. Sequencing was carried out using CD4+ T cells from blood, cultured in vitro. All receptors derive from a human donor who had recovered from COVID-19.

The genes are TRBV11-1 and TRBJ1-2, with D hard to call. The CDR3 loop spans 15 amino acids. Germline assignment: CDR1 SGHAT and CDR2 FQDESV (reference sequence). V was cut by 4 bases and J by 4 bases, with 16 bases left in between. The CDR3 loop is CASSSRQDGAYGYTF. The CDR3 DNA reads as TGTGCCAGCAGCTCCCGGCAGGACGGTGCCTATGGCTACACCTTC.

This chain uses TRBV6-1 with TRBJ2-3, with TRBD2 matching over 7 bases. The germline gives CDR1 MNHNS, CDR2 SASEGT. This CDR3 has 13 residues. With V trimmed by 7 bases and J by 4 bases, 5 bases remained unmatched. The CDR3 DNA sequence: TGTGCCAGCACCCGACTAGCAGCAGATACGCAGTATTTT. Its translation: CASTRLAADTQYF.

The CDR3, as DNA: TGTGCCTGGAGTCCAGGGACAGGGAGCGAGCAGTACTTC. This sequence encodes CAWSPGTGSEQYF. The chain couples TRBV30 to TRBJ2-7; TRBD1 matches 9 bases. The CDR3 length is 13 residues. V lost 2 bases and J lost 6; bases outside the gene matches: 5. The germline gives CDR1 GTSNPN, CDR2 SVGIG (reference sequence).

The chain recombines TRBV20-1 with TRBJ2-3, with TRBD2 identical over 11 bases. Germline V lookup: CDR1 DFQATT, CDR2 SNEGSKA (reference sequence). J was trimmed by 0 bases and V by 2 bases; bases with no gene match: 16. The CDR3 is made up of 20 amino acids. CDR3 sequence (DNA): TGCAGTGCTAGAAGCCCCTCGCCTAGCGGGAGGCTCGGTAGCACAGATACGCAGTATTTT. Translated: CSARSPSPSGRLGSTDTQYF.

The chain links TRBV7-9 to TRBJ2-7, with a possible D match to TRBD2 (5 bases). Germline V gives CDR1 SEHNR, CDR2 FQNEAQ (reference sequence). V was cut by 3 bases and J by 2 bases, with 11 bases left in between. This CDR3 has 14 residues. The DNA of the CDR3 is TGTGCCAGCAGCTTCCGGGGTCCCGCCTACGAGCAGTACTTC. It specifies CASSFRGPAYEQYF.

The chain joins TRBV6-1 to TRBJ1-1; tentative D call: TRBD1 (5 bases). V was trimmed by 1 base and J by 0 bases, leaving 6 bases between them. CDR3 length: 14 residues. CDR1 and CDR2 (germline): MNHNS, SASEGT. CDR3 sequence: CASSEGGLNTEAFF. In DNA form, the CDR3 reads TGTGCCAGCAGTGAAGGGGGACTGAACACTGAAGCTTTCTTT.

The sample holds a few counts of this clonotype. The DNA of the CDR3 is TGTGCCAGCAGTCCCCCCCGGGGAGAGGCCGGGGAGCTGTTTTTT. This translates into CASSPPRGEAGELFF. J is TRBJ2-2 and V is TRBV6-2 or TRBV6-3; a weak D match, TRBD2 (5 bases). V shed 5 bases and J shed 6 bases, with 16 bases lying between them. CDR3 length: 15 amino acids. Germline V lookup: CDR1 MNHEY, CDR2 SVGEGT.

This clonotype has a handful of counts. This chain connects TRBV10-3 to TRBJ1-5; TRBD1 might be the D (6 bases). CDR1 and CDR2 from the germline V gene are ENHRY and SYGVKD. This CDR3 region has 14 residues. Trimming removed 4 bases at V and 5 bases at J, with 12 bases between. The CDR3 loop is CAISVAGDYQPQHF. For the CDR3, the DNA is TGTGCCATCAGTGTCGCAGGGGACTATCAGCCCCAGCATTTT.

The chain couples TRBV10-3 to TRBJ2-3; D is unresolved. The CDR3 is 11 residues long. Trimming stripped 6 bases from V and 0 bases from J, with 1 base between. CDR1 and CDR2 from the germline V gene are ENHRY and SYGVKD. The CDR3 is CAIRSTDTQYF. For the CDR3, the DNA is TGTGCCATCAGGAGCACAGATACGCAGTATTTT.